Given below is one TCR beta chain in context. Its antigen is still unknown. Measured with immunoSEQ multiplex PCR; TCRdb has only the in-frame clones, and not every one. The sample has fewer than 400,000 clones; approximately 79% are singletons. This entry belongs to a study of shared clonotypes between healthy human individuals. Broader study findings: Large sequencing depth failed to make sorted-subset sequencing complete, rarefaction showed.

V lost 4 bases to trimming and J lost 2 bases, with 17 bases between them. CDR1 and CDR2 (germline): SEHNR, FQNEAQ (reference sequence). This CDR3 has 16 amino acids. Sequenced material: memory CD4+ T cells sorted from blood. Specified subset: CD45RA-negative fraction. This receptor was obtained from a man between 25 and 39 years old in good health. This chain uses TRBV7-9 with TRBJ1-2, with D possibly TRBD1 on 5 matching bases. The CDR3 spells CASSSPGRETNYGYTF. The CDR3, as DNA: TGTGCCAGCAGCTCCCCGGGACGGGAGACCAACTATGGCTACACCTTC.